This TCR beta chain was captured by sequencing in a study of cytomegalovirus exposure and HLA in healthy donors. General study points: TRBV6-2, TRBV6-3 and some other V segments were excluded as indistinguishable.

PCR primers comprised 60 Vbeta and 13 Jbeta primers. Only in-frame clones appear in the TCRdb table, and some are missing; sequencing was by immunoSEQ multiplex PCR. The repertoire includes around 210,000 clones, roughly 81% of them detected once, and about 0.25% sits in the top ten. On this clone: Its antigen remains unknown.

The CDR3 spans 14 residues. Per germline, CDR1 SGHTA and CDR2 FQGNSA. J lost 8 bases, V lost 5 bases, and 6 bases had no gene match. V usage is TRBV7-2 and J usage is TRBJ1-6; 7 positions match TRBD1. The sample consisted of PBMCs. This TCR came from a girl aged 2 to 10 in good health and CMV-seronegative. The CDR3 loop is CASSIRQGYSPLHF. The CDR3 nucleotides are TGTGCCAGCAGCATTAGACAGGGCTATTCACCCCTCCACTTT.